This TCR beta chain was sequenced in a study of control samples from healthy donors and cancer patients (dated by TCRdb to the early 2020s). The protocol used for the library was the immunoSEQ multiplex PCR assay. TCRdb retrieved this table from immuneACCESS and kept in-frame rearrangements only. Not all clones are present; in checked studies, unresolved V genes account for under half, and no reason is known for the remainder. The sample table lists roughly 100,000 clones, 83% of them with a count of one. Approximately 13% of the sample lies in the top ten. This clone came up a few times. Its antigen is unknown. No much larger clone exists at a distance of one base, and base qualities are not known. The germline V gene encodes CDR1 SGHTA and CDR2 FQGNSA. V is cut by 0 bases and J by 9 bases, and the space between the germline ends is 12 bases. Taken from cysteine to phenylalanine, the CDR3 has 14 residues. Here the CDR3 DNA is all that survives: 42 bases in frame from base 1.

Sequenced material: blood. The source is a woman in her fifties or sixties in good health. Recombination joined TRBV7-2 with TRBJ2-4; no D gene is confidently identified. The DNA sequence is given as TGTGCCAGCAGCTTAGCTGAGTTGGGGTTCATTCAGTACTTC. Its amino acids are CASSLAELGFIQYF. This CDR3, with the reference TRBV7-2 and TRBJ2-4 proteins standing in past its ends, gives the full variable domain GAGVSQSPSNKVTEKGKDVELRCDPISGHTALYWYRQSLGQGLEFLIYFQGNSAPDKSGLPSDRFSAERTGGSVSTLTIQRTQQEDSAVYLCASSLAELGFIQYFGAGTRLSVL.